The next 7 T cell receptor beta chains were all read from a single sample in a study of regulatory T cells in long-lasting Graves disease (dated by TCRdb to the early 2020s). The time point label here, explained by the study, means: persistent/refractory GD, antithyroid drugs over 5 years with positive TRAb. For both TCR sequencing and RNA sequencing, RNA was extracted from PBMCs in TRIzol. Libraries came from multiplex PCR. Sequenced using an Illumina HiSeq 4000. CDR3 regions were amplified by Arm-PCR with iRepertoire HTBI primers to construct TCR beta libraries. The public sequencing data were trimmed at Q25 with fastp and processed into clonotypes with MiXCR by TCRdb, which kept only in-frame beta chains. Each record represents a unique CDR3 protein, reported with the most common genes and DNA among its rows. The sample table contains roughly 400,000 distinct CDR3 sequences; only one count was recorded for under 25% of them. In total, the top ten clones hold roughly an eighth of the sample.

Sequenced material: peripheral blood mononuclear cells (PBMCs), taken when the disease was refractory, from a patient treated with antithyroid drugs. Source of these receptors: a female donor with Graves disease.

Notes on this clonotype: In this CDR3 the conserved last residue, phenylalanine or tryptophan, is missing, so a read error is likely. The chain links TRBV7-6 to TRBJ2-7; 7 bases are a match to TRBD1. The V segment lost 5 bases and the J segment 2 bases; nucleotides outside the gene matches: 6. From germline, CDR1 is SGHVS and CDR2 FNYEAQ. The CDR3 loop spans 14 amino acids. The CDR3 spells CASSPPGQTYEQYL. The CDR3 DNA reads as TGTGCCAGCAGCCCTCCGGGACAGACCTACGAGCAGTACCTC.

The chain uses TRBV6-2 or TRBV6-3 and TRBJ2-5, with D tentatively TRBD2 (6 bases). The DNA end favors TRBJ2-7, so the J call may be wrong. Germline-derived CDR1 and CDR2 are MNHEY and SVGEGT. CDR3 length: 15 amino acids. The CDR3 DNA is TGTGCCAGCAGTTACCCGTTAGGAGGGGTCCACGAGCAGTACTTC. Translation: CASSYPLGGVHEQYF.

This clonotype was recorded a few times. This sequence may be a read error, since a much larger clone differs from it by one base. This chain connects TRBV2 to TRBJ2-2; D possibly matches TRBD1 or TRBD2 (6 bases each). The V gene's germline CDR1 is SNHLY and CDR2 FYNNEI. V was trimmed by 4 bases and J by 3 bases, leaving 9 bases between them. The CDR3 is 14 residues long. CDR3 region: CASSVGGHTGELFF. The CDR3 coding sequence is TGTGCCAGCAGTGTTGGGGGGCACACCGGGGAGCTGTTTTTT.

There are many counts of this clonotype. The J gene is TRBJ1-1, the V gene TRBV28; no definite D call. The CDR3 totals 12 residues. The V end was cut by 2 bases, the J end by 4 bases, with 5 bases between. Looked up from germline, CDR1 is MDHEN and CDR2 is SYDVKM. CDR3 in DNA: TGTGCCAGCAGTTTAATGGCCACTGAAGCTTTCTTT. Its protein is CASSLMATEAFF.

This clonotype came up many times. The chain has TRBV11-3 and TRBJ2-7; D is possibly TRBD2 (5 bases). In germline, CDR1 is SGHNT, CDR2 YENEEA. V lost 4 bases and J 7 bases, leaving 14 bases between the germline ends. This CDR3 comprises 13 residues. The CDR3 DNA follows: TGTGCCAGCAGCTCCACCCGGGGTACGGAGCAGTACTTC. Translating gives CASSSTRGTEQYF.

DNA of the CDR3: TGTGCCACCAGCAGAGATCCTATCGGATCCTCTGGAAACACCATATATTTT. This codes for CATSRDPIGSSGNTIYF. The chain joins TRBV15 to TRBJ1-3; no reliable D call. The germline V gene encodes CDR1 LNHNV and CDR2 YYDKDF (reference sequence). This CDR3 spans 17 amino acids. V dropped 0 bases and J dropped 0 bases, with 12 bases sitting between them.

This chain uses TRBV20-1 with TRBJ2-7; 14 nucleotides line up with TRBD2. Germline V gene sequence: CDR1 DFQATT, CDR2 SNEGSKA (reference sequence). This CDR3 is 16 amino acids long. Trimming removed 3 bases from V and 7 bases from J; junction bases left unmatched: 11. CDR3 nucleotides: TGCAGTGCTAGTCTATGGGGACTAGCGGGAGTAGGGGAGCAGTACTTC. Translating it yields CSASLWGLAGVGEQYF.